A single sample gave rise to the 20 T cell receptor beta chains below, sequenced in a study of identical twins. TCRdb re-analysed the 5' RACE reads in MiXCR, keeping a single row per CDR3 protein. The repertoire holds 250,000 to 300,000 distinct CDR3 sequences, with roughly 9.7% as singletons. These sequences were also reported in another study, on yellow fever vaccine responses in identical twins.

The sequenced sample consisted of CD8+ T cells sorted from blood. The receptors originated from a woman aged 18-35 years in good health.

This clonotype was observed a handful of times. The chain combines TRBV11-2 with TRBJ2-1; the match to TRBD2 covers 13 bases. J was trimmed by 8 bases and V by 0 bases; bases with no gene match: 10. Looked up from germline, CDR1 is SGHAT and CDR2 is FQNNGV. The CDR3 is 18 amino acids. Written as DNA, the CDR3 is TGTGCCAGCAGCTTAGAGGGGACTAGCGGGGTTCCCCCTGATGAGCAGTTCTTC. Amino acids: CASSLEGTSGVPPDEQFF.

This clonotype was observed at least ten times. The junction departs from the called germline gene at one end, perhaps through a read error. The V and J genes are TRBV7-9 and TRBJ1-2; D is ambiguous. The germline CDR1 and CDR2 sequences are SEHNR and FQNEAQ (reference sequence). This CDR3 contains 10 residues. As DNA, the CDR3 is TGTGCCAGCAGCTACACTACAGCCTCCTTC. This encodes CASSYTTASF. The full variable domain, rest sourced from reference TRBV7-9 and TRBJ1-2, is DTGVSQNPRHKITKRGQNVTFRCDPISEHNRLYWYRQTLGQGPEFLTYFQNEAQLEKSRLLSDRFSAERPKGSFSTLEIQRTEQGDSAMYLCASSYTTASFGSGTRLTVV.

The chain has TRBV27 and TRBJ2-5; possibly TRBD2 for D (5 bases). The germline V and J ends were trimmed by 5 bases and 11 bases, with 15 bases remaining between them. Germline V gene data show CDR1 as MNHEY and CDR2 as SMNVEV (reference sequence). This CDR3 spans 12 amino acids. The CDR3 reads CASSTHGGYQYF. The CDR3 bases are TGTGCCAGCAGTACCCATGGAGGTTATCAGTACTTC.

This clonotype appeared many times. V and J are TRBV3-1 and TRBJ2-7; possible D gene TRBD2, 6 bases. CDR1 LGHDT and CDR2 YNNKEL come from the germline V gene (reference sequence). Trimming stripped 0 bases from V and 2 bases from J, with 14 bases between. The CDR3 has 16 residues. For the CDR3, the DNA is TGTGCCAGCAGCCAAGATTGGGTGGAGGGCCCCTACGAGCAGTACTTC. Translating gives CASSQDWVEGPYEQYF.

The table lists this clonotype with a few counts. The rearrangement uses TRBV28 and TRBJ2-2, with 14 bases aligning to TRBD2. This CDR3 is built from 18 residues. V trimming: 4 bases; J trimming: 4 bases; junction bases outside the gene matches: 8. Looked up from germline, CDR1 is MDHEN and CDR2 is SYDVKM. The DNA of the CDR3 is TGTGCCAGCAGTTCCATGACTAGCGGGGGGGCCGCCACCGGGGAGCTGTTTTTT. Residues: CASSSMTSGGAATGELFF.

This clonotype came up a few times. The rearrangement links TRBV5-1 to TRBJ2-7, with a possible D match to TRBD1 (6 bases). The ends were cut back, 1 base at V and 3 bases at J, with 17 bases in the middle. The CDR3 has 16 amino acids. Germline CDR1 is SGHRS and CDR2 is YFSETQ. Written as DNA, the CDR3 is TGCGCCAGCAGCTTGTCTCGGGACAACTCGAACTACGAGCAGTACTTC. Amino acids: CASSLSRDNSNYEQYF.

This clonotype was observed many times. The gene calls are TRBV20-1 and TRBJ2-7, with a possible D match to TRBD2 (6 bases). This CDR3 has 16 residues. Germline V gene lookup returns CDR1 DFQATT and CDR2 SNEGSKA (reference sequence). Between the trimmed V and J ends, which lost 6 bases and 2 bases, there was a span of 23 bases. The CDR3: CSAPFRGKTLTYEQYF. For the CDR3, the DNA is TGCAGTGCCCCTTTCCGGGGGAAGACCTTAACCTACGAGCAGTACTTC.

There are many counts of this clonotype. V and J are TRBV28 and TRBJ2-2; 7 bases line up with TRBD1. The germline V gene has CDR1 MDHEN and CDR2 SYDVKM. After removal of 4 bases from V and 1 base from J, the junction contained 3 bases not matched to a gene. CDR3 length equals 15 residues. In DNA form, the CDR3 reads TGTGCCAGCAGTTCCGGACAGGTGAACACCGGGGAGCTGTTTTTT. Its protein product is CASSSGQVNTGELFF.

J is TRBJ2-5 and V is TRBV27; D unclear. Trimming removed 6 bases from V and 0 bases from J, with 14 bases in between. The CDR3 is 15 amino acids. The germline CDR1 and CDR2 sequences are MNHEY and SMNVEV (reference sequence). As DNA, the CDR3 is TGTGCCAGCAGCCCAACCACTGGGTACCAAGAGACCCAGTACTTC. This gives the protein CASSPTTGYQETQYF.

The chain is built from TRBV20-1 and TRBJ2-2, with D possibly called TRBD1 or TRBD2 (5 bases each). Germline CDR1 reads DFQATT; CDR2 reads SNEGSKA (reference sequence). V lost 0 bases and J lost 8, with 16 bases in between. The CDR3 loop spans 15 amino acids. CDR3 sequence reads: CSARDGSSGKGELFF. The CDR3 DNA reads TGCAGTGCTAGAGATGGGAGTTCAGGGAAAGGGGAGCTGTTTTTT.

At least ten counts were recorded for this clonotype. V usage is TRBV20-1 and J usage is TRBJ2-7; TRBD2 aligns across 8 bases. Germline V gene sequence: CDR1 DFQATT, CDR2 SNEGSKA (reference sequence). The CDR3 contains 14 residues. Unmatched junction bases numbered 9, after V lost 6 bases and J lost 2 bases. The CDR3 sequence is CSAGVAGGPYEQYF. CDR3 DNA: TGCAGTGCAGGTGTGGCGGGGGGACCCTACGAGCAGTACTTC.

This clonotype was seen more than once but under ten times. The genes are TRBV7-8 and TRBJ2-7, with D possibly being TRBD2 (5 bases). Germline V gives CDR1 SGHVS, CDR2 FQNEAQ. With 4 bases removed from V and 5 bases from J, the gap between germline ends came to 12 bases. The CDR3 spans 13 residues. CDR3 loop: CASSSGFGNEQYF. CDR3 DNA: TGTGCCAGCAGCTCCGGGTTCGGGAACGAGCAGTACTTC.

Many counts were recorded for this clonotype. The chain links TRBV29-1 to TRBJ2-1, with D unclear. Germline CDR1 is SQVTM and CDR2 is ANQGSEA. This CDR3 comprises 13 residues. V was cut by 4 bases and J by 4 bases, with 11 bases left in between. CDR3 protein: CSVGLTGYNEQFF. CDR3 in DNA: TGCAGCGTTGGACTGACCGGGTACAATGAGCAGTTCTTC.

Only a few counts were recorded for this clonotype. The chain has TRBV27 and TRBJ2-3, with D unclear. Germline values: CDR1 MNHEY, CDR2 SMNVEV (reference sequence). V dropped 3 bases and J dropped 0 bases, with 10 bases sitting between them. The length of the CDR3 is 15 residues. CDR3 sequence: CASSFGRSSTDTQYF. The CDR3 region has the DNA TGTGCCAGCAGTTTCGGTAGATCAAGCACAGATACGCAGTATTTT.

This clonotype showed up just once. The rearrangement joins TRBV7-2 to TRBJ2-6, with D tentatively TRBD1 or TRBD2 (5 bases each). V lost 10 bases and J 1 base, leaving 8 bases between the germline ends. Germline-derived CDR1 and CDR2 are SGHTA and FQGNSA. CDR3 size: 13 residues. CDR3 sequence reads: CAKRGSGANVLTF. The CDR3 region has the DNA TGTGCCAAGAGGGGATCTGGGGCCAACGTCCTGACTTTC.

This clonotype has a count of ten or more. CDR3 sequence: CASSKDSYEQYF. The DNA for the CDR3 is TGTGCCAGCAGCAAGGACAGCTACGAGCAGTACTTC. The gene calls are TRBV27 and TRBJ2-7; tentative D call: TRBD1 (6 bases). Trimming pared 6 bases from V and 3 bases from J, leaving 9 bases between. This CDR3 is built from 12 residues. From germline, CDR1 is MNHEY and CDR2 SMNVEV (reference sequence).

This clonotype occurred a few times. V usage is TRBV28 and J usage is TRBJ2-1, with D possibly being TRBD1 (5 bases). This CDR3 comprises 17 residues. Trimming pared 5 bases from V and 3 bases from J, leaving 20 bases between. Germline-derived CDR1 and CDR2 are MDHEN and SYDVKM. Written as DNA, the CDR3 is TGTGCCAGCAGTCCCCCCCGCTGGACACCCGTCTACAATGAGCAGTTCTTC. It translates to CASSPPRWTPVYNEQFF.

There are a few counts of this clonotype. The chain joins TRBV6-2 or TRBV6-3 to TRBJ2-7; D unclear. With 0 bases removed from V and 2 bases from J, the gap between germline ends came to 5 bases. The CDR3 runs to 13 residues. The germline V gene has CDR1 MNHEY and CDR2 SVGEGT. CDR3: CASSYSIPYEQYF. CDR3 sequence (DNA): TGTGCCAGCAGTTACTCGATCCCCTACGAGCAGTACTTC.

V usage is TRBV7-6 and J usage is TRBJ2-3, with 12 bases that match TRBD2. CDR1 is SGHVS, CDR2 FNYEAQ, per germline. The ends lost 4 bases at V and 0 bases at J; junction bases unmatched: 14. This CDR3 comprises 20 residues. The CDR3 region is CASSSETLAGGSLSTDTQYF. CDR3 DNA: TGTGCCAGCAGCTCCGAGACCCTAGCGGGGGGGTCTCTTAGCACAGATACGCAGTATTTT.

The chain carries TRBV7-8 and TRBJ2-1, with D perhaps TRBD2 (5 bases). The germline gives CDR1 SGHVS, CDR2 FQNEAQ. The V and J ends lost 11 bases and 6 bases respectively, with 14 bases between them. The CDR3 runs to 12 residues. In DNA form, the CDR3 reads TGTGCCGGCAACTCGGAGGCCAATGAGCAGTTCTTC. Translating gives CAGNSEANEQFF.